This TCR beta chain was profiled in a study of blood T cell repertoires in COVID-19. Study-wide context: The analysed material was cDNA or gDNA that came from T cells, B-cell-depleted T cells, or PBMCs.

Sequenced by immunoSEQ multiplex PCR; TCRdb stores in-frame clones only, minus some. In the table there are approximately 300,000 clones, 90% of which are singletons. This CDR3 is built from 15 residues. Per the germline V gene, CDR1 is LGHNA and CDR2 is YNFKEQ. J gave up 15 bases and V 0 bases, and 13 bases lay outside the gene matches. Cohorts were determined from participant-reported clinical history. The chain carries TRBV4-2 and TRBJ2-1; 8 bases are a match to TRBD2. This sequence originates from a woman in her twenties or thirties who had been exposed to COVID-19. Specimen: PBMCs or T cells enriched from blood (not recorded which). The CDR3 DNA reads TGTGCCAGCAGCCAAGATCAAGCGGGGGCCCTTATACGGTTCTTC. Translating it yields CASSQDQAGALIRFF.